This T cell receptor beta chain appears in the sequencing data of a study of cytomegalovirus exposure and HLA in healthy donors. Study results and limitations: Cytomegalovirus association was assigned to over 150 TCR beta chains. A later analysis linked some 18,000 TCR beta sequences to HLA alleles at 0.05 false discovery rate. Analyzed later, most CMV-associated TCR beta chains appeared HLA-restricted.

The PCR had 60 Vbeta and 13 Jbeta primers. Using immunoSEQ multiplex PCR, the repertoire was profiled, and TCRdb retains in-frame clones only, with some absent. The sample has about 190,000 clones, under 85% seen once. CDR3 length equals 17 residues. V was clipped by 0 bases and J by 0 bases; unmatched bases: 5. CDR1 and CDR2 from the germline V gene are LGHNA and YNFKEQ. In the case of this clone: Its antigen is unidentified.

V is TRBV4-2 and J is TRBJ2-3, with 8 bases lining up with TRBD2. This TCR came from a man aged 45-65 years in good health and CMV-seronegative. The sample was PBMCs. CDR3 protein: CASSQDRASGSTDTQYF. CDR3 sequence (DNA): TGTGCCAGCAGCCAAGATAGGGCTAGCGGGAGCACAGATACGCAGTATTTT.